The T cell receptor (beta chain) described here comes from a study of CD8 T cells in Susac syndrome. An amount of RNA that ranged from roughly 0.5 to 1 ug was reverse transcribed with random hexamers. Each CDR3 protein gets one entry after TCRdb re-called the immunoSEQ multiplex PCR reads with MiXCR. The sample has around 170,000 distinct CDR3 sequences; around 96% are singletons. The source material was CD8+ T cells from PBMCs. This clonotype originated in a human donor with multiple sclerosis.

CDR3 nucleotide sequence: TGTGCCAGCCGGCGGGATGAGCAGTTCTTC. This gives the protein CASRRDEQFF. V gene TRBV7-8 combines with J gene TRBJ2-1, with D perhaps matching TRBD2 (5 bases). CDR1 is SGHVS, CDR2 FQNEAQ, per germline. V lost 8 bases, J lost 8 bases, and 7 bases lay in between. The CDR3 covers 10 residues.